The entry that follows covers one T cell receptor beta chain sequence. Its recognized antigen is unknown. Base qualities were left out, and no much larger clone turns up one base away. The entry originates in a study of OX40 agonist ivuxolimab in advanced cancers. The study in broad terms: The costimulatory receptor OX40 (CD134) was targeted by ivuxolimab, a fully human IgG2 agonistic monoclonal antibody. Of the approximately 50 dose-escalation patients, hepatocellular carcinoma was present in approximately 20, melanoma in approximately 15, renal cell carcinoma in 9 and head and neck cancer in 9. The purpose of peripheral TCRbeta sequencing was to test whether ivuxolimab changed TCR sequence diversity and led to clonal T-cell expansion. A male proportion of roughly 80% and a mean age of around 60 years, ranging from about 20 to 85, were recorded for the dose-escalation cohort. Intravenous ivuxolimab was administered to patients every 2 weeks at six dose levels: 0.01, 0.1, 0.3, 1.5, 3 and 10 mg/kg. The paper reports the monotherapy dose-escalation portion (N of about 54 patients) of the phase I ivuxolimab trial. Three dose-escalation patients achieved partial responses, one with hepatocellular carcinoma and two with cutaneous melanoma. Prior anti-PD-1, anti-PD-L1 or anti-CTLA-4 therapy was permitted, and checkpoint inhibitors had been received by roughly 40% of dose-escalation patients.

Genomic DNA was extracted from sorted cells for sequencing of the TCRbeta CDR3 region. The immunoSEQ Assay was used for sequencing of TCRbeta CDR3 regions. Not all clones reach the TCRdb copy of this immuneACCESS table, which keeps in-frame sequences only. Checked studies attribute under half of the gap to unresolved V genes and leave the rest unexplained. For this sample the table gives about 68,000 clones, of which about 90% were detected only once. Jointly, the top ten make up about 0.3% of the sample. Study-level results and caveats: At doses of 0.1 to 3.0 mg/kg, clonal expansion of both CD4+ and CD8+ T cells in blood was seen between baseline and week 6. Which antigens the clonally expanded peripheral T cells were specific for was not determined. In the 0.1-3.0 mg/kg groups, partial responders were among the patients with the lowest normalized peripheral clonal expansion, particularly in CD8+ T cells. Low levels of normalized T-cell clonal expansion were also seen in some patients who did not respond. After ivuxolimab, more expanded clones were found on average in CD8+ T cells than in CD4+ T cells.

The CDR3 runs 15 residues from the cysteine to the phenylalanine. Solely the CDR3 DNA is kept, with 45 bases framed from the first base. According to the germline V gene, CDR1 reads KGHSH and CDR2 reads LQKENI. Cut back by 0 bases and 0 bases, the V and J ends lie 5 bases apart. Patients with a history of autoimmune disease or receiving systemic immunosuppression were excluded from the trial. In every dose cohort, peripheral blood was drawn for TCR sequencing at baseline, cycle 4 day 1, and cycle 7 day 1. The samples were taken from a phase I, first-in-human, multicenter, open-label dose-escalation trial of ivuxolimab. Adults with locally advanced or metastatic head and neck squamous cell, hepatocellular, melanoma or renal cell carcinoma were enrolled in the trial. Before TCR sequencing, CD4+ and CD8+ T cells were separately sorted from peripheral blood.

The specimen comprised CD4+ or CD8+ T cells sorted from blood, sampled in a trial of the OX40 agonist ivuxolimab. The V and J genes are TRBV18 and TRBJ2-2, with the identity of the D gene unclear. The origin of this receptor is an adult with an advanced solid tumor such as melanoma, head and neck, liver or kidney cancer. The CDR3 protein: CASSPPTANTGELFF. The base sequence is TGTGCCAGCTCACCACCGACCGCGAACACCGGGGAGCTGTTTTTT.